The rows below give T cell receptor beta chains drawn from one sample of a study of shared clonotypes between healthy human individuals. TCRdb's table, derived via immunoSEQ multiplex PCR, lists solely in-frame clones and lacks some. The sample shows 2 million to 2.5 million clones, 85% to 95% of them seen only once. The sample taken for sequencing was naive CD8+ T cells from PBMCs. All receptors come from a young man in good health. Some clones in this sample may be carry-over from other donors' samples. Both conserved end residues are part of each CDR3. The D gene is left open where the match is weak. Clone size, where shown, is once, few, many, or a class for clones that have expanded.

TRBJ2-3,NA,NA,TRBV2,TGTGCCAGCAGTGAAGCTAGGTCGAACAGGGATACGCAGTATTTT,CASSEARSNRDTQYF
TRBJ1-5,NA,NA,TRBV6-5,TGTGCCAGCAGTTTCCCTGGTCAGCCCCAGCATTTT,CASSFPGQPQHF
TRBJ2-1,NA,NA,TRBV28,TGTGCCAGCAGGTCCAGAGGGAGTTACAATGAGCAGTTCTTC,CASRSRGSYNEQFF
TRBJ1-3,TRBD1,NA,TRBV5-5,TGTGCCAGCAGCTTGGGTGTGTATAGGGGGCTTGGAAACACCATATATTTT,CASSLGVYRGLGNTIYF
TRBJ1-2,NA,NA,TRBV19,TGTGCCAGTAGTTTAGGGGGACACCCTCTGGGCGGCTACACCTTC,CASSLGGHPLGGYTF
TRBJ1-2,NA,once,TRBV10-3,TGTGCCATCAGTGAGTCGGCGGACGGTAGTAACTATGGCTACACCTTC,CAISESADGSNYGYTF
TRBJ1-2,NA,NA,TRBV6-5,TGTGCCAGCAGTCTAACTACAGGTTCCTATGGCTACACCTTC,CASSLTTGSYGYTF
TRBJ1-2,TRBD1,NA,TRBV11-2,TGTGCCAGCAGCGGACAGGGGACAGGGGATGGCTACACCTTC,CASSGQGTGDGYTF
TRBJ2-7,NA,NA,TRBV7-8,TGTGCCAGCAGCTTGGCCGGGACCCATGCCTACGAGCAGTACTTC,CASSLAGTHAYEQYF
TRBJ1-1,NA,NA,TRBV7-3,TGTGCCAGCAGCTCTCTCGGGGGCACTGAAGCTTTCTTT,CASSSLGGTEAFF
TRBJ1-1,TRBD1,NA,TRBV11-2,TGTGCCAGCAGCTTAGCGGCAGGGGGCGGTGAAGCTTTCTTT,CASSLAAGGGEAFF
TRBJ1-5,NA,NA,TRBV15,TGTGCCACCAGCAGGGTCCCCGGGTCCCAGCCCCAGCATTTT,CATSRVPGSQPQHF
TRBJ1-2,TRBD1,NA,TRBV19,TGTGCCAGTAGCCTGGGACAGGCTCTCTATGGCTACACCTTC,CASSLGQALYGYTF
TRBJ2-4,NA,NA,TRBV4-2,TGTGCCAGCAGCCGGGACCCTGCCAAAAACATTCAGTACTTC,CASSRDPAKNIQYF
TRBJ2-7,NA,NA,TRBV4-2,TGTGCCAGCAGCCTCCCCCCCGGCGAGCAGTACTTC,CASSLPPGEQYF
TRBJ2-7,NA,once,TRBV5-4,TGTGCCAGCAGCTTGGACAGGGGGGGCTACGAGCAGTACTTC,CASSLDRGGYEQYF
TRBJ2-1,NA,once,TRBV7-9,TGTGCCAGCAGCTTAGGGTGGGCCAGGGCGGACCCGCAGTTCTTC,CASSLGWARADPQFF
TRBJ1-5,NA,NA,TRBV28,TGTGCCAGCAGTTCTAAATACAGGGAGAGGGGTGTAAAGCCCCAGCATTTT,CASSSKYRERGVKPQHF
TRBJ1-1,NA,NA,TRBV11-2,TGTGCCAGCAGCTTGGCTGGGGTGGTCACTGAAGCTTTCTTT,CASSLAGVVTEAFF
TRBJ2-7,NA,NA,TRBV6-1,TGTGCCAGCAGTGAGGCACATGGAACTTTGCCGTCCTACGAGCAGTACTTC,CASSEAHGTLPSYEQYF
TRBJ2-2,NA,NA,TRBV6-5,TGTGCCAGCAGGCTGACAGGTCCCAACACCGGGGAGCTGTTTTTT,CASRLTGPNTGELFF
TRBJ2-1,NA,NA,TRBV2,TGTGCCATACGACTAAGCGCAAACAATGAGCAGTTCTTC,CAIRLSANNEQFF
TRBJ2-7,TRBD1,NA,TRBV19,TGTGCCAGTAGTATCCTCCACCGGGACAGTTCCTACGAGCAGTACTTC,CASSILHRDSSYEQYF
TRBJ2-7,TRBD2,NA,TRBV27,TGTGCCAGCCAGGGGAGCGGGAGTTACGAGCAGTACTTC,CASQGSGSYEQYF
TRBJ2-1,NA,NA,TRBV28,TGTGCCAGCAGTTTGGGGAGTTGGAATGAGCAGTTCTTC,CASSLGSWNEQFF
TRBJ1-1,NA,NA,TRBV5-4,TGTGCCAGCAGCACCGCGGGAGGGATGGCTTTCTTT,CASSTAGGMAFF
TRBJ2-2,NA,NA,TRBV7-6,TGTGCCAGCAGCTTAAAGGGCACCGGGGAGCTGTTTTTT,CASSLKGTGELFF
TRBJ2-3,NA,once,TRBV14,TGTGCCAGCACCCCGGGACTCAATCCCTATAGGCCGCAGTATTTT,CASTPGLNPYRPQYF
TRBJ1-1,NA,NA,TRBV28,TGTGCCAGCAAGCGGGACTTCCAGAGCACTGAAGCTTTCTTT,CASKRDFQSTEAFF
TRBJ2-7,NA,NA,TRBV23-1,TGCGCCAGCAGTCAATCGGGATCCCGGGCCACCTACGAGCAGTACTTC,CASSQSGSRATYEQYF
TRBJ2-7,NA,NA,TRBV6-5,TGTGCCAGCAGTTACTCGGTTATTAGGGCGCACGAGCAGTACTTC,CASSYSVIRAHEQYF
TRBJ2-1,NA,NA,TRBV10-3,TGTGCCATCAGTGAACGGACTATTTCCTACAATGAGCAGTTCTTC,CAISERTISYNEQFF
TRBJ2-7,NA,NA,TRBV7-9,TGTGCCAGCAGCTTTCCGACGGCCCTCTCCTACGAGCAGTACTTC,CASSFPTALSYEQYF